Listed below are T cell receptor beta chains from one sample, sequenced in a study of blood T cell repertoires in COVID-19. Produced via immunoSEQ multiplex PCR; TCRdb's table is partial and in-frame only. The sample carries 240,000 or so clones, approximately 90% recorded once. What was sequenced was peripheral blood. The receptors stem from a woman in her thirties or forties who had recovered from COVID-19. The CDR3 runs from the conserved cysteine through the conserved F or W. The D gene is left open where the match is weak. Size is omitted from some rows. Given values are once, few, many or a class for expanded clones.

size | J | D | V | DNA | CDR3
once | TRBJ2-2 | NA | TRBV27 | TGTGCCAGCAGTTTAAATCGGGGCACCGGGGAGCTGTTTTTT | CASSLNRGTGELFF
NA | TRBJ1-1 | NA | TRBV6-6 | TGTGCCAGCAGCCAAGGGGGTTTCGCTGAAGCTTTCTTT | CASSQGGFAEAFF
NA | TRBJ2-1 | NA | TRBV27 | TGTGCCAGCAGTTTCCCCGGTGGAGGCCCCAATGAGCAGTTCTTC | CASSFPGGGPNEQFF
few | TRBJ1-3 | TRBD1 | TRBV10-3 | TGTGCCATCAGTGAGTCGGGACAGGCCAGCTCTGGAAACACCATATATTTT | CAISESGQASSGNTIYF
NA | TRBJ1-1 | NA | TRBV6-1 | TGTGCCAGCAGTGAAGACAGGGCCCCGGGGACTGAAGCTTTCTTT | CASSEDRAPGTEAFF
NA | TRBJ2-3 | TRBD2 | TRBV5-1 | TGCGCCAGCAGCTTGGTACCCCAAGCGGGAGTGGCAGATACGCAGTATTTT | CASSLVPQAGVADTQYF
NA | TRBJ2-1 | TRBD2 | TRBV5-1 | TGCGCCAGCAGCTCCATAGCGGGAGGGGCCCCGTTCTTC | CASSSIAGGAPFF
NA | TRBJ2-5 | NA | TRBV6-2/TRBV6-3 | TGTGCCAGCAGTTACCCGAACGGGGAGACCCAGTACTTC | CASSYPNGETQYF
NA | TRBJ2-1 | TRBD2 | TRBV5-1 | TGCGCCAGCAGCTCGGGGGGGACTAGCGGAGACAATGAGCAGTTCTTC | CASSSGGTSGDNEQFF
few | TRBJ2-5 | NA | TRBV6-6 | TGTGCCAGCAGACCCCGAGAAAGACTCAAAGAGACCCAGTACTTC | CASRPRERLKETQYF
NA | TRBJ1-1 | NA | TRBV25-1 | TGTGCCAGCTTGGGACTGGGATCCACTGAAGCTTTCTTT | CASLGLGSTEAFF
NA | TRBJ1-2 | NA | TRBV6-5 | TGTGCCACGCGGTTCGACTATGGCTACACCTTC | CATRFDYGYTF
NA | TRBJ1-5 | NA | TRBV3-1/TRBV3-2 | TGTGCCAGCAGCCAAGTAGCCGGCCAGCCCCAGCATTTT | CASSQVAGQPQHF
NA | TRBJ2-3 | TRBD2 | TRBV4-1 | TGCGCCAGCAGCCAAGTCGGACTAGCGGGAGCGTCGCAGTATTTT | CASSQVGLAGASQYF
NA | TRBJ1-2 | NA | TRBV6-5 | TGTGCCAGCATCCCGGCCAGGGCCTATGGCTACACCTTC | CASIPARAYGYTF
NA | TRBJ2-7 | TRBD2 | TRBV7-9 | TGTGCCAGCAGCTTAGTACTAGCGGGCCACTACGAGCAGTACTTC | CASSLVLAGHYEQYF
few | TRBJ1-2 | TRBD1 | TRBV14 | TGTGCCAGCAGCCAAGATCCGAGGGACAGAAACTATGGCTACACCTTC | CASSQDPRDRNYGYTF
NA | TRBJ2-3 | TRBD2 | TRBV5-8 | TGTGCCAGCACCCCTGGGCGGGGGTCAGATACGCAGTATTTT | CASTPGRGSDTQYF
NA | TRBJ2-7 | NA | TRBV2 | TGTGCCAGCAGTGAGTACTACGAGCAGTACTTC | CASSEYYEQYF
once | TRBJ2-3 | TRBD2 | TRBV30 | TGTGCCTGGAGAGGACTAGCGGGACGCACAGATACGCAGTATTTT | CAWRGLAGRTDTQYF
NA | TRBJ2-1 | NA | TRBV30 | TGTGCCTGGTCCGGGACACTGTACAATGAGCAGTTCTTC | CAWSGTLYNEQFF
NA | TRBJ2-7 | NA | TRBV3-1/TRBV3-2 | TGTGCCAGCAGCCAGGACAAATACGAGCAGTACTTC | CASSQDKYEQYF
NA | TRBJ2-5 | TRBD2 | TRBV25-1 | TGTGCCAGCAGTGCCGGACTAGCGGGAGTGGAGACCCAGTACTTC | CASSAGLAGVETQYF
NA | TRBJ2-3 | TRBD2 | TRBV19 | TGTGCCAGTAGTATTTCCGCGGGAGGCCCGGGGGGTACAGATACGCAGTATTTT | CASSISAGGPGGTDTQYF
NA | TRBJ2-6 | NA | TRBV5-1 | TGCGCCAGCAGCTTTACAGGGGGGGCTGGGGCCAACGTCCTGACTTTC | CASSFTGGAGANVLTF
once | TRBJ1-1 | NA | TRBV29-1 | TGCAGCGTGTCAGGGGTTATGAACACTGAAGCTTTCTTT | CSVSGVMNTEAFF
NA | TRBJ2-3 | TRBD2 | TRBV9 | TGTGCCAGCAGTCTGCGGGAGGCGATAGATACGCAGTATTTT | CASSLREAIDTQYF
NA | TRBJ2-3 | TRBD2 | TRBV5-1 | TGCGCCAGCCGGGGGGGACCTAGCGGTACGCAGTATTTT | CASRGGPSGTQYF
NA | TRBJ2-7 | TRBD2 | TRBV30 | TGTGCCTGGAGACAACTAGCGGGAGCGTACGAGCAGTACTTC | CAWRQLAGAYEQYF
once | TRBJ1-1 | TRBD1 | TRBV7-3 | TGTGCCAGCAGCGCTTCAGGGGGCCCGGGCACTGAAGCTTTCTTT | CASSASGGPGTEAFF
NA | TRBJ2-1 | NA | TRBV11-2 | TGTGCCAGCAGCGCGCGGCGGTTGGGGAGGCCTTCCTACAATGAGCAGTTCTTC | CASSARRLGRPSYNEQFF
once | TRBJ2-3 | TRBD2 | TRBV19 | TGTGCCAGTAGCCCCCCGGGGAGGGGCACAGATACGCAGTATTTT | CASSPPGRGTDTQYF
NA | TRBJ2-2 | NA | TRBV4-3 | TGCGCCAGCAGCCAAGACCGGCCGGGGGTCACCGGGGAGCTGTTTTTT | CASSQDRPGVTGELFF
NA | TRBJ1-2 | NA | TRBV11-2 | TGTGCCAGCAGCTTATCCGACAGGTACTATGGCTACACCTTC | CASSLSDRYYGYTF
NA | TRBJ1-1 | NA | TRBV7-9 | TGTGCCAGCAGCTCAACAGGGCTTGCTGAAGCTTTCTTT | CASSSTGLAEAFF
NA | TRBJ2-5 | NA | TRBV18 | TGTGCCAGCTCACCCACAGGGCTAGGGACCCAGTACTTC | CASSPTGLGTQYF
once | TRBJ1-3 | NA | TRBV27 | TGTGCCAGCAGTTATTCCCGGGGAAACACCATATATTTT | CASSYSRGNTIYF
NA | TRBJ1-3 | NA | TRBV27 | TGTGCCAGCGGGGCAGTCCCTGGAAACACCATATATTTT | CASGAVPGNTIYF
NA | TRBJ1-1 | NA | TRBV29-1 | TGCAGCGTTAGTGGGGCAGCTGAAGCTTTCTTT | CSVSGAAEAFF
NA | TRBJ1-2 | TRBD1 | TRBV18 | TGTGCCAGCTCACCCCAGCCCCCCCTACAGGGGCACTATGGCTACACCTTC | CASSPQPPLQGHYGYTF
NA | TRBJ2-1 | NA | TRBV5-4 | TGTGCCAGCAGCTTGGTGGCGGGCCCGCACAATGAGCAGTTCTTC | CASSLVAGPHNEQFF
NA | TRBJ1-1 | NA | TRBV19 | TGTGCCAGTAGTACAGGGGCCCGTGACGAGGCTTTCTTT | CASSTGARDEAFF
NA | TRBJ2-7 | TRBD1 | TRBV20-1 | TGCAGTGCTAGTGGGACAGGGCAGACCTACGAGCAGTACTTC | CSASGTGQTYEQYF
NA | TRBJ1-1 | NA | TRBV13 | TGTGCCAGCAGCAAGACACCGAACACTGAAGCTTTCTTT | CASSKTPNTEAFF
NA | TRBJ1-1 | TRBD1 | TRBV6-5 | TGTGCCAGCAGGCCCAGGGGGCACGACACTGAAGCTTTCTTT | CASRPRGHDTEAFF
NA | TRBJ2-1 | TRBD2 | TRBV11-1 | TGTGCCAGCAGCACTCGGACTAGCGGTATCAATGAGCAGTTCTTC | CASSTRTSGINEQFF
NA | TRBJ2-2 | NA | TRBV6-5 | TGTGCCAGCAGGGCAGGGGAAACCGGGGAGCTGTTTTTT | CASRAGETGELFF
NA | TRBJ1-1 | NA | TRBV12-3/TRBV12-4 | TGTGCCAGCTCCCTAGGGGGTTCGACTGAAGCTTTCTTT | CASSLGGSTEAFF